The 5 T cell receptor beta chains below were found in one sample sequenced in a study of T cell responses to AZD1222 COVID-19 vaccine. TCRdb keeps only in-frame clones here, not all; method: immunoSEQ multiplex PCR. The sample carries about 93,000 clones, 85% to 90% recorded once. The sample in question was peripheral blood, obtained on day 0 of MenACWY control vaccination. These receptors came from an adult in good health.

This chain connects TRBV6-5 to TRBJ2-4; a weak D match, TRBD1 (6 bases). The CDR3 contains 16 residues. V dropped 0 bases and J dropped 1 base, with 10 bases sitting between them. The germline V gene has CDR1 MNHEY and CDR2 SVGAGI. For the CDR3, the DNA is TGTGCCAGCAGTTACTCCCTAACAGGGGCCAAAAACATTCAGTACTTC. This gives the protein CASSYSLTGAKNIQYF.

The gene calls are TRBV5-1 and TRBJ1-1; D is undetermined. The germline V gene has CDR1 SGHRS and CDR2 YFSETQ. The V end was cut by 1 base, the J end by 5 bases, with 12 bases between. The CDR3 totals 14 residues. In nucleotides, the CDR3 is TGCGCCAGCAGCTTGTTTCAAGAGGGAACTGAAGCTTTCTTT. This codes for CASSLFQEGTEAFF.

This chain uses TRBV7-8 with TRBJ2-5, with 9 bases matching TRBD1. The CDR3 spans 16 residues. V dropped 5 bases and J dropped 5; count of bases not matched to a gene: 12. The germline V gene has CDR1 SGHVS and CDR2 FQNEAQ. CDR3: CASSRWTGVNGETQYF. The CDR3 region has the DNA TGTGCCAGCAGCCGATGGACAGGGGTGAATGGGGAGACCCAGTACTTC.

This clone was recorded once. The gene calls are TRBV18 and TRBJ2-3; 8 positions agree with TRBD2. The CDR3 consists of 16 residues. Germline V lookup: CDR1 KGHSH, CDR2 LQKENI. With 2 bases clipped from V and 5 bases from J, the junction kept 9 bases outside the gene matches. In nucleotides, the CDR3 is TGTGCCAGCTCACCAGTACAACGGGGGGGCATAGATACGCAGTATTTT. This encodes CASSPVQRGGIDTQYF.

This sequence joins TRBV12-3 or TRBV12-4 and TRBJ1-2; perhaps TRBD1 as D (5 bases). Trimming left V 6 bases short and J 7 bases short, with 12 bases between. The CDR3 consists of 12 residues. CDR3 in amino acids: CASSPGTGGYTF. CDR3 nucleotide sequence: TGTGCCAGCAGCCCAGGGACGGGTGGCTACACCTTC.